These 3 T cell receptor beta chains were sequenced from one sample in a study of graft-versus-host responses after intestinal transplantation. The protocol was immunoSEQ multiplex PCR, while the TCRdb copy is restricted to in-frame clones and leaves out a portion. The sample shows some 81,000 clones, 70% to 90% of them seen only once. These receptors have no known antigen. The input for sequencing was unstimulated CD4+ T cells sorted from spleen or lymph node cells, taken before intestinal transplant. These receptors all come from a human donor who received an intestinal transplant.

The chain joins TRBV28 to TRBJ1-5; 8 nucleotides agree with TRBD1. CDR3 length: 15 amino acids. V lost 6 bases and J lost 2; bases outside the gene matches: 6. Per germline, CDR1 MDHEN and CDR2 SYDVKM. The CDR3 reads CASRLDRDGNQPQHF. CDR3 coding DNA: TGTGCCAGCAGGTTGGACAGGGATGGCAATCAGCCCCAGCATTTT.

This clone was observed once. The chain uses TRBV5-1 and TRBJ2-3, with D possibly being TRBD2 (5 bases). Deletions cut 0 bases from V and 3 bases from J, with 14 bases between. Germline V gene data show CDR1 as SGHRS and CDR2 as YFSETQ. This CDR3 has 16 amino acids. CDR3 residues: CASSLAVGEPTDTQYF. For the CDR3, the DNA is TGCGCCAGCAGCTTGGCCGTCGGGGAGCCTACAGATACGCAGTATTTT.

The rearrangement links TRBV19 to TRBJ2-7, with D possibly matching TRBD2 (6 bases). This CDR3 has 15 residues. From germline, CDR1 is LNHDA and CDR2 SQIVND (reference sequence). The V and J ends lost 3 bases and 3 bases respectively, with 15 bases between them. Here the CDR3 DNA reads TGTGCCAGTAGTATCGGGGGACCGAAATTCTACGAGCAGTACTTC. This codes for CASSIGGPKFYEQYF. The variable domain in full, with the rest retrieved from reference TRBV19 and TRBJ2-7, is DGGITQSPKYLFRKEGQNVTLSCEQNLNHDAMYWYRQDPGQGLRLIYYSQIVNDFQKGDIAEGYSVSREKKESFPLTVTSAQKNPTAFYLCASSIGGPKFYEQYFGPGTRLTVT.